This T cell receptor beta chain was documented in a study of blood T cell repertoires in COVID-19. The CDR3 consists of 14 residues. V shed 7 bases, J shed 1 base, and the junction held 5 bases outside the gene matches. The germline V gene has CDR1 SGDLS and CDR2 YYNGEE. Produced via immunoSEQ multiplex PCR; TCRdb's table is partial and in-frame only. Found here are a few hundred thousand clones, 75% to 90% of them singletons; the top ten hold 2.2%. The source of this sequence is a man aged 25 to 40 who had recovered from COVID-19. Sequenced material: PBMCs or T cells enriched from blood (not recorded which). The V gene is TRBV9, the J gene TRBJ2-5; 9 bases align to TRBD2. CDR3 amino acids: CASGAGGTQETQYF. The CDR3 coding sequence is TGTGCCAGCGGCGCGGGGGGGACCCAAGAGACCCAGTACTTC.